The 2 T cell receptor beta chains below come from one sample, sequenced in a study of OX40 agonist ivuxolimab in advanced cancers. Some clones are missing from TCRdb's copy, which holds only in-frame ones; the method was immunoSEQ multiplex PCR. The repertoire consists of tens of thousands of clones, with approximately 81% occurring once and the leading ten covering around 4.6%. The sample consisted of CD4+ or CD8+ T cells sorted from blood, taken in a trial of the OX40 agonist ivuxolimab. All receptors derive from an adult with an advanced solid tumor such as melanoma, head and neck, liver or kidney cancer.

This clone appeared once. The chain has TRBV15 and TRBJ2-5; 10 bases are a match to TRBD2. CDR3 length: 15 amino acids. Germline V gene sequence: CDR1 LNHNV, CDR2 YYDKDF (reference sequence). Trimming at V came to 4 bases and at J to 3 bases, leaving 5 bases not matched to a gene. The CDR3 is CATSNYLAGEETQYF. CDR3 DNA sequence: TGTGCCACCAGCAATTATCTAGCGGGAGAAGAGACCCAGTACTTC. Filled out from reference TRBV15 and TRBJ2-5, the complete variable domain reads DAMVIQNPRYQVTQFGKPVTLSCSQTLNHNVMYWYQQKSSQAPKLLFHYYDKDFNNEADTPDNFQSRRPNTSFCFLDIRSPGLGDTAMYLCATSNYLAGEETQYFGPGTRLLVL.

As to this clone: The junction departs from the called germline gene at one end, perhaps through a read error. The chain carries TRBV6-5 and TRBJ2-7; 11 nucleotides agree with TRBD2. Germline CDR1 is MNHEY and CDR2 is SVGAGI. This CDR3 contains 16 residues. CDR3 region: CASSHSSGGISYEQYF. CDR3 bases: TGTGCCAGCAGTCACTCTAGCGGGGGGATCTCCTACGAGCAGTACTTC.